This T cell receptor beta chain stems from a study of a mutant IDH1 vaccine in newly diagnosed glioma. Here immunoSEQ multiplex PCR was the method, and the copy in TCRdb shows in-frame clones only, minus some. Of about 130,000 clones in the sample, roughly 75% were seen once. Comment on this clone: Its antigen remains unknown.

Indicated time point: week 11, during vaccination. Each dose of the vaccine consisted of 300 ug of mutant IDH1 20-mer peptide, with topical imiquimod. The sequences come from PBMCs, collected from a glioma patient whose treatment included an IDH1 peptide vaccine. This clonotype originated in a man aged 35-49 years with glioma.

The CDR3: CASSKAIRLNRDRGPIWGYTF. CDR3 coding DNA: TGTGCCAGCAGCAAAGCTATTCGCCTTAACCGGGACAGGGGCCCAATCTGGGGCTACACCTTC. This chain links TRBV21-1 with TRBJ1-2; whether TRBD1, the table's D call, matches the DNA was not checked. TRBV21-1 is noted as a pseudogene. The CDR3 runs 21 residues.